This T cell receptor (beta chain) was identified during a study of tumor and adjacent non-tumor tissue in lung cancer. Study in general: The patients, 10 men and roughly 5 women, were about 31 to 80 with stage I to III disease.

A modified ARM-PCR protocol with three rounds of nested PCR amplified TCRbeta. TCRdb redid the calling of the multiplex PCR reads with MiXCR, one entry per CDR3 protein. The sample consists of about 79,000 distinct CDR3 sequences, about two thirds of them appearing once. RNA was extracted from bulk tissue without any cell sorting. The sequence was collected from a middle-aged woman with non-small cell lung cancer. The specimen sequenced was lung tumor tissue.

The CDR3 DNA is TGTGCCAACAGCCCCAGAGACAGGGTTACCGATGGCTACACCTTC. This gives the protein CANSPRDRVTDGYTF. The rearrangement uses TRBV6-6 and TRBJ1-2; 7 nucleotides match TRBD1. V lost 10 bases and J lost 6; bases outside the gene matches: 17. Germline lookup yields CDR1 MNHNY and CDR2 SVGAGI (reference sequence). There are 15 residues in the CDR3.